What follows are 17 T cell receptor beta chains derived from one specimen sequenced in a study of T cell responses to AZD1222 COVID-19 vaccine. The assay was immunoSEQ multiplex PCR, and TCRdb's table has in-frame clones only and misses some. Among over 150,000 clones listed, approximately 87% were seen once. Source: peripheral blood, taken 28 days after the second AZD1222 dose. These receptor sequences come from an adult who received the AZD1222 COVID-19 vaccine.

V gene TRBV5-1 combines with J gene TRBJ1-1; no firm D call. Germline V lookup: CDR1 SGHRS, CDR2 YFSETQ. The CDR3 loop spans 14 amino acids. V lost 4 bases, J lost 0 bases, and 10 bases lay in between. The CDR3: CASSGLTVNTEAFF. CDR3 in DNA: TGCGCCAGCAGCGGGCTGACTGTGAACACTGAAGCTTTCTTT.

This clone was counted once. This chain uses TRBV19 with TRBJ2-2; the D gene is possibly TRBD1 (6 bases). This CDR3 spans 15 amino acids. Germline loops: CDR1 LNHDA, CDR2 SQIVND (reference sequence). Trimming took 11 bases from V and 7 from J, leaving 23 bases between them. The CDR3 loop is CACRNEGERGGELFF. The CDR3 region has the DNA TGTGCCTGCAGAAACGAGGGGGAACGGGGCGGGGAGCTGTTTTTT.

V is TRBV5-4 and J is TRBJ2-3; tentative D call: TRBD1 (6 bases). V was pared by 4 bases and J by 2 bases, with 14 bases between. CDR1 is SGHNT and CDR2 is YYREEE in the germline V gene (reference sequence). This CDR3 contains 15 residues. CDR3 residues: CASSPGQPITDTQYF. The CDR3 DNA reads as TGTGCCAGCAGCCCGGGACAACCCATCACAGATACGCAGTATTTT. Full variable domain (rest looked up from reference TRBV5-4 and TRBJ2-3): ETGVTQSPTHLIKTRGQQVTLRCSSQSGHNTVSWYQQALGQGPQFIFQYYREEENGRGNFPPRFSGLQFPNYSSELNVNALELDDSALYLCASSPGQPITDTQYFGPGTRLTVL.

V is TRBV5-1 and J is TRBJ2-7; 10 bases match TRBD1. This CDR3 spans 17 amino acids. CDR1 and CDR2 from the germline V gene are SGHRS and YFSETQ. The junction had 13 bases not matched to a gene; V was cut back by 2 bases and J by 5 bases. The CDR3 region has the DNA TGCGCCAGCAGCTTTTCTGACAGGGGGCGTGCTCGGGACGAGCAGTACTTC. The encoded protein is CASSFSDRGRARDEQYF.

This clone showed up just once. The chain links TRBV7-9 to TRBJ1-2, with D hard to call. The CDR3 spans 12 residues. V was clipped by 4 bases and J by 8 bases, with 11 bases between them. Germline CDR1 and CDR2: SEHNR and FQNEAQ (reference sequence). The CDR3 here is CASSSPREGYTF. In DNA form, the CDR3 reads TGTGCCAGCAGCTCCCCGAGGGAGGGCTACACCTTC.

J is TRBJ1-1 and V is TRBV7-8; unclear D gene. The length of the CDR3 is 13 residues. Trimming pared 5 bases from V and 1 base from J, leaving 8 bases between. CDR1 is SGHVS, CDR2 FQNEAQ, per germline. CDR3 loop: CASSPYPNTEAFF. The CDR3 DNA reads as TGTGCCAGCAGCCCCTATCCGAACACTGAAGCTTTCTTT.

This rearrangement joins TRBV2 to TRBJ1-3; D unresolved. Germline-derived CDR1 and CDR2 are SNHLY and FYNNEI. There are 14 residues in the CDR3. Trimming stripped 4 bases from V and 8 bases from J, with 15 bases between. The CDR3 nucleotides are TGTGCCAGCAGTGTTCGTAGTGGCAGCGACACCATATATTTT. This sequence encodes CASSVRSGSDTIYF. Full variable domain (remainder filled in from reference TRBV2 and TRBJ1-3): EPEVTQTPSHQVTQMGQEVILRCVPISNHLYFYWYRQILGQKVEFLVSFYNNEISEKSEIFDDQFSVERPDGSNFTLKIRSTKLEDSAMYFCASSVRSGSDTIYFGEGSWLTVV.

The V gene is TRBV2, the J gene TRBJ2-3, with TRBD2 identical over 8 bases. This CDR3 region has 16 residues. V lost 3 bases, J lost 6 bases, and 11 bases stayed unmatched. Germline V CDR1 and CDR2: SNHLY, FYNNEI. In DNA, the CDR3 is TGTGCCAGCAGTGACGGCGCGGGGGGCCATTGGGATACGCAGTATTTT. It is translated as CASSDGAGGHWDTQYF.

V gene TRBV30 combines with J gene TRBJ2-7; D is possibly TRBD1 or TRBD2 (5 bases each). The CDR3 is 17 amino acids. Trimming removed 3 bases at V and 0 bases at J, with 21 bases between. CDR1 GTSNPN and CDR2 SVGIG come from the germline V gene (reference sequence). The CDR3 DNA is TGTGCCTGGAGCCTCCTGCCCGGGACGGGGAGCTCCTACGAGCAGTACTTC. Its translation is CAWSLLPGTGSSYEQYF.

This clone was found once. Here the CDR3 reads CASSRTPTGELFF. DNA of the CDR3: TGTGCCAGCAGCCGGACTCCCACCGGGGAGCTGTTTTTT. The rearrangement joins TRBV5-4 to TRBJ2-2; D perhaps matches TRBD2 (5 bases). The CDR3 loop spans 13 amino acids. V dropped 4 bases and J dropped 4 bases, with 8 bases sitting between them. In germline, CDR1 is SGHNT, CDR2 YYREEE (reference sequence).

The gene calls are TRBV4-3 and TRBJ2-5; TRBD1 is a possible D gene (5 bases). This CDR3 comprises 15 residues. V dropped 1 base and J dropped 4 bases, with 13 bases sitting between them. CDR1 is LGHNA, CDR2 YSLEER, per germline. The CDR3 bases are TGCGCCAGCAGCCAAGGGTTGGGGCGTGGAGAGACCCAGTACTTC. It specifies CASSQGLGRGETQYF.

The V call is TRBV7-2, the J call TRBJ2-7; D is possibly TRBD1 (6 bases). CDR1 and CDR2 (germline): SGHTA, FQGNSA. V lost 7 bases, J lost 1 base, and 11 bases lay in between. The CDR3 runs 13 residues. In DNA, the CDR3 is TGTGCCAGCAAATCAGGGGAGTCCTACGAGCAGTACTTC. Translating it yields CASKSGESYEQYF.

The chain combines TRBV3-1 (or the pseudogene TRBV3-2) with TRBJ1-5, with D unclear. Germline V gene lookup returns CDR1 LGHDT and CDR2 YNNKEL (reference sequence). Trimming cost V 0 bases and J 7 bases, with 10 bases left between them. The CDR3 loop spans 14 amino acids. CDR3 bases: TGTGCCAGCAGCCAAGAGGTAGTGGGGCAGCCCCAGCATTTT. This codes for CASSQEVVGQPQHF.

CDR3 protein: CASSAAGPPGNTIYF. In nucleotides, the CDR3 is TGTGCCAGCAGTGCAGCAGGGCCCCCTGGAAACACCATATATTTT. This sequence joins TRBV6-1 and TRBJ1-3; tentative D call: TRBD1 (5 bases). V was clipped by 4 bases and J by 2 bases, with 12 bases between them. Germline loops: CDR1 MNHNS, CDR2 SASEGT. The CDR3 runs to 15 residues.

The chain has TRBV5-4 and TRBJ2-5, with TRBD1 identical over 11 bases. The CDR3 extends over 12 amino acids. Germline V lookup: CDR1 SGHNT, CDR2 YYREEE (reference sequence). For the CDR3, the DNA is TGTGTGGACAGGGGGCGCGGAGAGACCCAGTACTTC. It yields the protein CVDRGRGETQYF. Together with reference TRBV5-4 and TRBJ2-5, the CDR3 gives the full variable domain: ETGVTQSPTHLIKTRGQQVTLRCSSQSGHNTVSWYQQALGQGPQFIFQYYREEENGRGNFPPRFSGLQFPNYSSELNVNALELDDSALYLCVDRGRGETQYFGPGTRLLVL.

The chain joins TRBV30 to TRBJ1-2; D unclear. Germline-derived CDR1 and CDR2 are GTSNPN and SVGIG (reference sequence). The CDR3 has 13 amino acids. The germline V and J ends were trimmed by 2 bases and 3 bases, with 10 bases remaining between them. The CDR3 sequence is CAWSPLPDYGYTF. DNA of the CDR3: TGTGCCTGGAGTCCCCTCCCGGACTATGGCTACACCTTC.

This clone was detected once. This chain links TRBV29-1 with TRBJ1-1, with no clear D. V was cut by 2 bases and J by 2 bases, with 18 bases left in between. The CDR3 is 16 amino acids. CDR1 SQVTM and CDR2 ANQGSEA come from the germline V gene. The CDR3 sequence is CSVEPLLRLGNTEAFF. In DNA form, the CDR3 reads TGCAGCGTTGAACCTCTACTTCGGCTGGGAAACACTGAAGCTTTCTTT.